This TCR beta chain came from a study of cytomegalovirus exposure and HLA in healthy donors. Notes on the study in general: Later on, analysis showed that most CMV-associated TCR beta chains appeared to be HLA-restricted. Rarity marked most TCR sequences, yet some public TCRs occurred in many donors. HLA alleles were associated with 18,000 or so TCR beta sequences in a later analysis at 0.05 false discovery rate. The study flagged approximately 180 TCR beta chains as cytomegalovirus-associated.

Vbeta (60) and Jbeta (13) primers were used in the PCR. Repertoires were generated with immunoSEQ multiplex PCR, while TCRdb's copy carries only in-frame clones and drops some. The sample lists some 180,000 clones; approximately 11% were seen once. V lost 3 bases to trimming and J lost 7 bases; unmatched junction nucleotides: 5. CDR3 length: 14 amino acids. The germline gives CDR1 SEHNR, CDR2 FQNEAQ (reference sequence). About this clone itself: Its specificity is unknown.

The specimen was PBMCs. This TCR derives from a man aged 50 to 60 in good health and CMV-seropositive. The V and J genes are TRBV7-9 and TRBJ1-5; TRBD1 agrees at 8 bases. As DNA, the CDR3 is TGTGCCAGCAGCTTCGGACAGGGAAGCCAGCCCCAGCATTTT. Translated: CASSFGQGSQPQHF.